This T cell receptor beta chain stems from a study of memory CD4+ T cells and cytomegalovirus serostatus. The wider study: This sample comes from healthy Belgian adults, under 10 CMV seropositive, some 22 seronegative. Study-wide findings and caveats: Suggested: most of the CMV-linked TCR signature lies in CD4+ memory cells. About 40% of the roughly 150 known CMV-associated TCRbeta sequences appeared in CD4+ memory.

Single viable CD3+CD4+CD8-CD45RO+ cells were sorted as the memory CD4+ T cells. Here immunoSEQ multiplex PCR was the method, and the copy in TCRdb shows in-frame clones only, minus some. The data show approximately 50,000 clones, about 68% seen once. Points on this clone: Its antigen is not known.

CDR1 is SQVTM and CDR2 is ANQGSEA in the germline V gene. V lost 7 bases to trimming and J lost 0 bases, with 10 bases between them. There are 14 residues in the CDR3. This chain joins TRBV29-1 and TRBJ2-6, with TRBD1 as a possible D gene (5 bases). The sequenced sample consisted of memory CD4+ T cells from blood. The receptor comes from an adult in good health and CMV-seropositive. The CDR3, as DNA: TGCAGCGCCACGGACAACTCTGGGGCCAACGTCCTGACTTTC. Protein: CSATDNSGANVLTF.